This T cell receptor beta chain stems from a study of early T cells in non-severe SARS-CoV-2 infection. This CDR3 is 12 amino acids long. The ends were cut back, 5 bases at V and 4 bases at J, with 7 bases in the middle. Germline loops: CDR1 MNHEY, CDR2 SVGEGT. There are many counts of this clonotype. Unique molecular identifier tags were affixed to discrete cDNA molecules. TCRdb called the 5' RACE reads again in MiXCR, with one record for every CDR3 protein. The sample contains 80,000 to 95,000 distinct CDR3 sequences, 14% of which appear only once. The sequence derives from an adult who was a healthcare worker with PCR-confirmed SARS-CoV-2 infection or an uninfected control (not recorded which). Sequenced: whole blood. The chain employs TRBV6-2 or TRBV6-3 and TRBJ2-3, with D unclear. CDR3 amino acids: CASSPRPDTQYF. DNA for the CDR3: TGTGCCAGCAGTCCTAGACCAGATACGCAGTATTTT.